This TCR beta chain was obtained from a study of T-cell memory formation after mild COVID-19. Study results and caveats: Shrinking CD4+ clones were chiefly CM and EM; CD8+ ones were chiefly EMRA.

About this clonotype itself: The antigen is not known.

This CDR3 is built from 13 residues. Looked up from germline, CDR1 is SGHRS and CDR2 is YFSETQ. Trimming took 6 bases from V and 3 from J; bases not matched to a gene: 5. TCRdb fed the 5' RACE reads into MiXCR, producing one record per CDR3 protein. The table lists a few hundred thousand distinct CDR3 sequences, 27% of them singletons. This TCR was sampled from an adult woman who had mild COVID-19 (a few samples of this study predate the infection). Cell type and time point are not known. Sequenced: PBMCs or a T cell subset sorted from them (not recorded which). V and J are TRBV5-1 and TRBJ2-7, with 8 nucleotides matching TRBD2. The CDR3 here is CASKPSGGYEQYF. The CDR3 region has the DNA TGCGCCAGCAAGCCGAGCGGGGGCTACGAGCAGTACTTC.